The rows below give T cell receptor beta chains drawn from one sample of a study of T cells in Graves' hyperthyroidism and ophthalmopathy. TCRdb re-derived calls from the multiplex PCR reads in MiXCR, one entry per CDR3 protein. The profile shows a few hundred thousand distinct CDR3 sequences, 46% of them singletons. Sequencing input: peripheral blood or thyroid tissue (not recorded which). Receptor source: a woman aged 18-35 years with Graves' hyperthyroidism. The conserved cysteine and the conserved F or W are not part of the CDR3 here. The order of the fields is clone size, V gene, CDR3 protein. Not every row has a clone size; where given, it reads once, few, many or a size class.

clone_size: -
v_call: TRBV4-1
cdr3_aa: ASSQGGTSGVTSKTYEQY

clone_size: -
v_call: TRBV12-3/TRBV12-4
cdr3_aa: ASRPTDEDTQY

clone_size: -
v_call: TRBV29-1
cdr3_aa: SVGTGGAAPA

clone_size: many
v_call: TRBV20-1
cdr3_aa: SARGPTMNTEAF

clone_size: few
v_call: TRBV29-1
cdr3_aa: SGTTGNTEAF

clone_size: few
v_call: TRBV6-1
cdr3_aa: ASSESGTGSATNEKLF

clone_size: many
v_call: TRBV12-3/TRBV12-4
cdr3_aa: ASRPDRNEKLF

clone_size: -
v_call: TRBV20-1
cdr3_aa: SASGTDTQY

clone_size: many
v_call: TRBV12-3/TRBV12-4
cdr3_aa: ASSLKWDRSSYEQY

clone_size: -
v_call: TRBV10-3
cdr3_aa: AISEGAYNEQY

clone_size: many
v_call: TRBV5-6
cdr3_aa: ASSPPDRGPGYGYT